What follows is one T cell receptor (beta chain) and its context. Its antigen is not known. The source of the sample is a study of cytomegalovirus exposure and HLA in healthy donors. Study-level points and caveats: Most TCR sequences showed up rarely, but some public TCRs showed up in many donors.

Primers for the PCR totalled 60 Vbeta and 13 Jbeta. Sequenced by immunoSEQ multiplex PCR; TCRdb stores in-frame clones only, minus some. The sample lists about 97,000 clones; around 82% were seen once. Germline lookup yields CDR1 SGHTA and CDR2 FQGTGA. The CDR3 is 14 residues long. V dropped 5 bases and J dropped 11; count of bases not matched to a gene: 11. What was sequenced was PBMCs. The chain is built from TRBV7-3 and TRBJ2-5; 10 bases map to TRBD1. The sequence derives from a man in his forties or fifties in good health and CMV-seropositive. The CDR3 region is CASSTGDRGGEQYF. In DNA form, the CDR3 reads TGTGCCAGCAGCACAGGGGACAGGGGTGGAGAGCAGTACTTC. Together with reference TRBV7-3 and TRBJ2-5, the CDR3 gives the full variable domain: GAGVSQTPSNKVTEKGKYVELRCDPISGHTALYWYRQSLGQGPEFLIYFQGTGAADDSGLPNDRFFAVRPEGSVSTLKIQRTERGDSAVYLCASSTGDRGGEQYFGPGTRLLVL.